This T cell receptor beta chain was identified during a study of T cells expressing NK-cell markers. Across the study: The TCR beta repertoires were obtained from sorted CD3+CD56+NKG2C+, CD3+CD56+NKG2C- and CD3+CD56-NKG2C+ T cells. Seven sequenced donors out of eight were HCMV-seropositive, one seronegative.

CDR1 and CDR2 from the germline V gene are SGHVS and FQNEAQ. This CDR3 spans 15 amino acids. Whole-study findings and limits: The study did not resolve the HCMV specificity of expanded NKG2C+ T cell clones.

For TCR beta, cDNA was produced by 5'RACE template switching with UMIs. TCRdb reanalyzed the 5' RACE reads and collapses them to one entry per CDR3 protein, without DNA. The sample table includes about 440,000 distinct CDR3 sequences. A word on this clonotype: Its antigen is not identified.

The rearrangement joins TRBV7-8 to TRBJ2-3; as DNA is missing, the TRBD1 call by TCRdb cannot be tested. Material: blood T cells: a sorted CD56 or NKG2C T cell subset, CD4+ or CD8+ T cells, or bulk PBMC T cells (not recorded which). The TCR originated in a woman between 18 and 69 years old in good health. The CDR3 sequence: CASSRGTGVGDTQYF.